This T cell receptor (beta chain) came from a study of early T cells in non-severe SARS-CoV-2 infection. Looking at the study overall: Sequencing targeted bulk RNA from unsorted whole blood, leaving chains unpaired.

Individual cDNA molecules each received unique molecular identifiers attached to them. TCRdb analysed the 5' RACE reads with MiXCR anew, one entry per CDR3 protein. The repertoire holds 65,000 to 95,000 distinct CDR3 sequences, with around 8.7% as singletons. Findings and limits, study-wide: Matching against VDJdb likely underestimated virus-specific expansions, favoring anti-spike CD8.

CDR1 SGHTA and CDR2 FQGTGA come from the germline V gene. With 4 bases clipped from V and 8 bases from J, the junction kept 9 bases outside the gene matches. CDR3 length: 15 amino acids. This clonotype was seen repeatedly, ten times or more. Its cognate antigen is unknown. The J gene is TRBJ2-1, the V gene TRBV7-3; 9 bases line up with TRBD1. This TCR came from an adult who was a healthcare worker with PCR-confirmed SARS-CoV-2 infection or an uninfected control (not recorded which). The sequenced sample was whole blood. CDR3 bases: TGTGCCAGCAGCTCCACAGGGGGCCCGGCTTATGAGCAGTTCTTC. Encoded protein: CASSSTGGPAYEQFF.